Listed below are T cell receptor beta chains from one sample, sequenced in a study of identical twins. Each CDR3 protein gets one entry after TCRdb re-called the 5' RACE reads with MiXCR. The profile shows about 210,000 distinct CDR3 sequences, less than 9.5% of them singletons. Sequencing was done on a sample of memory (CD45RO+) T cells sorted from blood. The receptors stem from a woman younger than 35 in good health. The CDR3 runs from the conserved cysteine through the conserved F or W. Each record gives: J gene, clone size, V gene, D gene, CDR3 length, CDR3 protein, CDR3 DNA. A D gene is named only where the DNA matches it firmly. Expanded clones get a size class; other rows say once, few or many, or leave the size out.

>TRBJ2-1|medium-sized|TRBV7-9|.|12
CASRLTLNEQFF
TGTGCCAGCAGGTTAACGCTCAATGAGCAGTTCTTC
>TRBJ2-2|many|TRBV12-5|.|15
CASERSGAGTGELFF
TGTGCTAGTGAAAGGTCAGGGGCGGGCACCGGGGAGCTGTTTTTT
>TRBJ2-1|many|TRBV7-2|.|16
CASSPNRGAPYNEQFF
TGTGCCAGCAGCCCTAATAGGGGGGCCCCCTACAATGAGCAGTTCTTC
>TRBJ1-1|.|TRBV24-1|.|15
CATSDLRQENTEAFF
TGTGCCACCAGTGATTTGCGGCAGGAGAACACTGAAGCTTTCTTT
>TRBJ2-6|.|TRBV5-1|.|16
CASSRTGYSGANVLTF
TGCGCCAGCAGCCGGACGGGATACTCTGGGGCCAACGTCCTGACTTTC
>TRBJ2-5|few|TRBV20-1|TRBD1|14
CSAPGQGARETQYF
TGCAGTGCCCCGGGACAGGGGGCCAGGGAGACCCAGTACTTC
>TRBJ1-1|.|TRBV7-6|.|15
CASSVSQGRGTEAFF
TGTGCCAGCAGCGTATCACAGGGTCGGGGAACTGAAGCTTTCTTT
>TRBJ2-4|many|TRBV5-1|.|13
CASSFEGRNIQYF
TGCGCCAGCAGCTTTGAGGGAAGGAACATTCAGTACTTC
>TRBJ1-1|.|TRBV19|.|12
CASSMGERRAFF
TGTGCCAGTAGTATGGGGGAAAGGAGAGCTTTCTTT
>TRBJ1-2|few|TRBV11-2|.|16
CASSLGFGQNFYGYTF
TGTGCCAGCAGCTTAGGGTTTGGACAGAATTTTTATGGCTACACCTTC
>TRBJ2-6|.|TRBV6-5|TRBD2|16
CASSYSAGSGANVLTF
TGTGCCAGCAGTTACTCAGCGGGGTCTGGGGCCAACGTCCTGACTTTC
>TRBJ2-1|few|TRBV4-3|.|14
CASSQDRAGPKQFF
TGCGCCAGCAGCCAAGATCGGGCGGGTCCGAAGCAGTTCTTC
>TRBJ2-1|few|TRBV15|TRBD2|16
CATSRGGLAGDNEQFF
TGTGCCACCAGCAGAGGGGGACTAGCGGGAGACAATGAGCAGTTCTTC
>TRBJ2-1|few|TRBV20-1|TRBD2|16
CSARVPIAGGPYEQFF
TGCAGTGCTAGAGTCCCTATAGCGGGAGGGCCCTATGAGCAGTTCTTC
>TRBJ1-5|few|TRBV12-3/TRBV12-4|TRBD1|14
CASTIDRDNQPQHF
TGTGCCAGCACTATAGACAGGGACAATCAGCCCCAGCATTTT
>TRBJ2-7|.|TRBV2|.|14
CASSEVQGTYEQYF
TGTGCCAGCAGTGAAGTGCAGGGCACCTACGAGCAGTACTTC
>TRBJ2-3|.|TRBV5-1|.|14
CASSLVSSTDTQYF
TGCGCCAGCAGCTTGGTATCTAGCACAGATACGCAGTATTTT
>TRBJ1-1|few|TRBV6-5|TRBD1|12
CASSYTGGRAFF
TGTGCCAGCAGTTACACAGGGGGCCGGGCTTTCTTT
>TRBJ2-1|few|TRBV12-3/TRBV12-4|TRBD1|14
CASRERDSYNEQFF
TGTGCCAGCAGGGAGAGGGACAGTTACAATGAGCAGTTCTTC
>TRBJ1-6|many|TRBV12-3/TRBV12-4|TRBD1|16
CASSLRTGGRGSPLHF
TGTGCCAGCAGTTTACGTACAGGGGGTAGGGGTTCACCCCTCCACTTT
>TRBJ2-5|many|TRBV3-1|TRBD2|15
CASSQSGSLGETQYF
TGTGCCAGCAGCCAAAGCGGGAGTTTAGGAGAGACCCAGTACTTC
>TRBJ2-1|many|TRBV12-3/TRBV12-4|.|14
CASSLVGGQGEQFF
TGTGCCAGCAGTTTGGTGGGGGGGCAAGGGGAGCAGTTCTTC
>TRBJ2-1|.|TRBV6-1|TRBD1|13
CASRDRDGYEQFF
TGTGCCAGCAGGGACAGGGATGGTTATGAGCAGTTCTTC
>TRBJ2-1|many|TRBV5-1|.|15
CASSLEGRSYNEQFF
TGCGCCAGCAGCTTGGAGGGGCGCTCCTACAATGAGCAGTTCTTC
>TRBJ2-3|.|TRBV7-7|.|15
CASSLTRGPTDTQYF
TGTGCCAGCAGCTTAACTCGCGGCCCCACAGATACGCAGTATTTT
>TRBJ1-1|many|TRBV14|.|15
CASSPRGAANTEAFF
TGTGCCAGCAGCCCGCGAGGGGCGGCGAACACTGAAGCTTTCTTT
>TRBJ2-1|.|TRBV11-3|TRBD1|15
CASSLGQGANNEQFF
TGTGCCAGCAGCTTAGGGCAGGGGGCGAACAATGAGCAGTTCTTC
>TRBJ2-6|few|TRBV20-1|.|14
CSARPVSGANVLTF
TGCAGTGCTCGACCGGTCTCTGGGGCCAACGTCCTGACTTTC
>TRBJ1-2|.|TRBV5-6|TRBD1|14
CASSSTGVRYGYTF
TGTGCCAGCAGCTCGACAGGGGTACGCTATGGCTACACCTTC
>TRBJ2-7|few|TRBV7-8|.|13
CASSPGPSYEQYF
TGTGCCAGCAGCCCCGGGCCCTCCTACGAGCAGTACTTC
>TRBJ2-5|few|TRBV7-2|.|15
CASSAQLALEETQYF
TGTGCCAGCAGCGCCCAACTGGCGCTAGAAGAGACCCAGTACTTC
>TRBJ2-1|.|TRBV7-3|TRBD1|16
CASSIGPTGSPNEQFF
TGTGCCAGCAGCATAGGCCCGACAGGGAGCCCGAATGAGCAGTTCTTC
>TRBJ2-2|many|TRBV12-3/TRBV12-4|.|15
CASRLRTAGTGELFF
TGTGCCAGCAGGCTCCGGACAGCGGGCACCGGGGAGCTGTTTTTT
>TRBJ2-3|few|TRBV6-4|TRBD2|16
CARGERDYHLPDTQYF
TGTGCCAGGGGAGAAAGGGACTACCATCTCCCCGATACGCAGTATTTT
>TRBJ2-7|.|TRBV12-3/TRBV12-4|.|15
CASSPLLGTTYEQYF
TGTGCCAGCAGTCCCCTGCTAGGAACTACCTACGAGCAGTACTTC
>TRBJ2-5|few|TRBV9|.|15
CASSSHPAAQETQYF
TGTGCCAGCAGCTCTCACCCAGCCGCACAAGAGACCCAGTACTTC
>TRBJ1-4|.|TRBV7-6|TRBD1|14
CASSFRTGEEKLFF
TGTGCCAGCAGCTTCAGAACAGGGGAGGAAAAACTGTTTTTT
>TRBJ1-1|.|TRBV12-3/TRBV12-4|TRBD1|12
CASSNTGGAAFF
TGTGCCAGCAGTAACACAGGGGGCGCAGCTTTCTTT
>TRBJ2-1|many|TRBV24-1|.|13
CATSELQGGEQFF
TGTGCCACCAGTGAACTCCAGGGCGGTGAGCAGTTCTTC
>TRBJ2-3|.|TRBV18|TRBD1|15
CASSPARQGGDTQYF
TGTGCCAGCTCACCTGCAAGACAGGGTGGTGATACGCAGTATTTT